This TCR beta chain was sequenced during a study of cytomegalovirus exposure and HLA in healthy donors. Broader study findings: Accurate prediction of most subjects' HLA-A and HLA-B alleles from TCR beta sequences was reported. Prior analysis indicated that the majority of TCR beta V segments exhibited productivity approximately 87% or approximately 30% of the time. When analyzed later, the rates of TCR association showed variation by HLA locus, with DRB1 the most and HLA-C the fewest.

With 60 Vbeta and 13 Jbeta primers, the PCR was carried out. Profiling relied on immunoSEQ multiplex PCR, and the TCRdb table lists in-frame clones only, not all of them. The table shows under 200,000 clones, with less than 80% occurring only once. Trimming cost V 1 base and J 5 bases, with 6 bases left between them. Germline assignment: CDR1 SEHNR and CDR2 FQNEAQ (reference sequence). The CDR3 is 12 amino acids. Worth noting for this clone: The antigen is unknown.

The V gene is TRBV7-9, the J gene TRBJ2-7, with D maybe TRBD1 (5 bases). The sequencing sample was made of PBMCs. This sequence originates from a woman in her forties in good health and CMV-seronegative. The CDR3 DNA reads TGTGCCAGCAGCTTAGAGGGGAACGAGCAGTACTTC. Protein: CASSLEGNEQYF.